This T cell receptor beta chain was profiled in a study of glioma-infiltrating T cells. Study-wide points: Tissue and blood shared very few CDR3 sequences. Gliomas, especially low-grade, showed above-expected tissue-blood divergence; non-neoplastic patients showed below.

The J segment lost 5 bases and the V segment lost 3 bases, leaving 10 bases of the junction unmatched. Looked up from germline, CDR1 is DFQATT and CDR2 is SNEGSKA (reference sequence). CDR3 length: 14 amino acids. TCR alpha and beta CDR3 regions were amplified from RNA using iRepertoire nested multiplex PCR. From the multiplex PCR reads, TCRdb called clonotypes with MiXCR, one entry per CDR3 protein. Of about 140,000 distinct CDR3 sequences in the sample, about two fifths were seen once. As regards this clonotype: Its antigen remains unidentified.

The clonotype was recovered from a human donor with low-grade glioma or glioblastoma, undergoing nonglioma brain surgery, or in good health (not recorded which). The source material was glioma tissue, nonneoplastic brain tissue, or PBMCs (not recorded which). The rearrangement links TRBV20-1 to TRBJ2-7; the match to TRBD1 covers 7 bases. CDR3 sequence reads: CSASIHRGSNEQYF. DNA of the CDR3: TGCAGTGCTAGCATTCACAGGGGCAGCAACGAGCAGTACTTC.